The rows below give T cell receptor beta chains drawn from one sample of a study of monozygotic twins with inflammatory bowel disease. Following a re-call of the 5' RACE reads, TCRdb has one entry per CDR3 protein and lacks DNA. Its table records some 330,000 distinct CDR3 sequences. The sample consisted of blood. These receptors originate from a human donor with ulcerative colitis or Crohn's disease, or a healthy co-twin of an affected twin (not recorded which). Each CDR3 is given with its conserved first and last residue.

J gene: TRBJ2-2; V gene: TRBV7-2; CDR3 protein: CASSLVTTRDSGELFF
J gene: TRBJ2-7; V gene: TRBV24-1; CDR3 protein: CATSDLGFEQYF
J gene: TRBJ2-1; V gene: TRBV11-2; CDR3 protein: CASSLDLLAGGLDEQFF
J gene: TRBJ2-7; V gene: TRBV7-9; CDR3 protein: CASTVGGPYEQYF
J gene: TRBJ2-7; V gene: TRBV6-2/TRBV6-3; CDR3 protein: CASKDTSYEQYF
J gene: TRBJ1-2; V gene: TRBV6-6; CDR3 protein: CASRDAGTVYGYTF
J gene: TRBJ1-2; V gene: TRBV28; CDR3 protein: CASSSYRGRYGYGYTF
J gene: TRBJ2-3; V gene: TRBV7-6; CDR3 protein: CASSFAPQPTGTDTQYF
J gene: TRBJ1-6; V gene: TRBV5-4; CDR3 protein: CASSLVGSSYNSPLHF
J gene: TRBJ1-2; V gene: TRBV24-1; CDR3 protein: CATSQGRGYTF
J gene: TRBJ2-7; V gene: TRBV5-1; CDR3 protein: CASSFQDRERQYF
J gene: TRBJ2-6; V gene: TRBV3-1; CDR3 protein: CASSHLLISGANVLTF
J gene: TRBJ2-5; V gene: TRBV5-1; CDR3 protein: CASSLVTGGVQETQYF
J gene: TRBJ2-4; V gene: TRBV29-1; CDR3 protein: CSVHNRRENIQYF
J gene: TRBJ2-3; V gene: TRBV2; CDR3 protein: CASQGTSHADTQYF
J gene: TRBJ1-2; V gene: TRBV5-1; CDR3 protein: CASSSQGGGYTF
J gene: TRBJ2-7; V gene: TRBV20-1; CDR3 protein: CSAPGLGTGSYEQYF
J gene: TRBJ1-3; V gene: TRBV3-1; CDR3 protein: CASSQPYTGNTIYF
J gene: TRBJ1-5; V gene: TRBV18; CDR3 protein: CASSPESNQPQHF
J gene: TRBJ1-5; V gene: TRBV10-2; CDR3 protein: CASSESGRDQPQHF
J gene: TRBJ1-6; V gene: TRBV6-1; CDR3 protein: CASAAQDRVYSPLHF
J gene: TRBJ1-1; V gene: TRBV29-1; CDR3 protein: CSAGQGKNTEAFF
J gene: TRBJ1-1; V gene: TRBV7-2; CDR3 protein: CASSSRGGNTEAFF
J gene: TRBJ1-1; V gene: TRBV6-5; CDR3 protein: CASSYSSGQASEAFF
J gene: TRBJ2-3; V gene: TRBV7-2; CDR3 protein: CASSLDMGSTDTQYF
J gene: TRBJ1-6; V gene: TRBV12-3/TRBV12-4; CDR3 protein: CASSLLGQSHSPLHF
J gene: TRBJ2-1; V gene: TRBV7-2; CDR3 protein: CASSFSGGPSEQFF
J gene: TRBJ2-6; V gene: TRBV24-1; CDR3 protein: CATSHRGSGANVLTF
J gene: TRBJ2-1; V gene: TRBV6-5; CDR3 protein: CAAGTSRKEQFF
J gene: TRBJ1-5; V gene: TRBV12-3/TRBV12-4; CDR3 protein: CASSSRDLQRPQHF
J gene: TRBJ2-3; V gene: TRBV5-4; CDR3 protein: CASSLEQGATDTQYF
J gene: TRBJ2-1; V gene: TRBV5-1; CDR3 protein: CASRQIPGTDHNEQFF
J gene: TRBJ2-7; V gene: TRBV20-1; CDR3 protein: CSARDPDRGNPYEQYF
J gene: TRBJ2-1; V gene: TRBV7-9; CDR3 protein: CASSLVRTAPEQFF
J gene: TRBJ2-2; V gene: TRBV29-1; CDR3 protein: CSVGRGTGGPGELFF
J gene: TRBJ2-1; V gene: TRBV28; CDR3 protein: CASSPSIASYEQFF